This record looks at one TCR beta chain sequence and its context. At one of its ends the junction is not consistent with the germline gene, which may arise from a read error. Authors' analysis steps: Reference gene primer amplification in the assay estimated nucleated cell counts. Profiled with immunoSEQ multiplex PCR; TCRdb holds only in-frame clones, not every one. The V and J calls and the clone size are those of that table, but D and trimming were determined from the DNA. Of around 250,000 clones in the sample, less than 85% were seen once. This sample was taken from a study of blood T cell repertoires in COVID-19. Overall study: PBMCs, B-cell-depleted T cells, or T cells provided the cDNA or gDNA that made up the material.

Germline CDR1 and CDR2: SGHNT and YYREEE (reference sequence). The CDR3 has 15 amino acids. Specimen: peripheral blood. This clonotype was obtained from a man between 60 and 75 years old who had recovered from COVID-19. This chain connects TRBV5-4 to TRBJ2-3; D might be TRBD1 (5 bases). CDR3 in DNA: TGTGCCAGCAGTTTGGGGCAGGGCGGCGCAGATACGCAGTATTTT. This encodes CASSLGQGGADTQYF.